This T cell receptor (beta chain) is from a study of beta chain features in type 1 diabetes (dated by TCRdb to 2016 to 2019). Background on the whole study: No differences in mean age, gender distribution, total cell number or subset yield were found between patients and healthy donors. Across all samples, some 99 million sorted cells were examined, and cell number per subset correlated strongly with RNA yield. Regulatory and stem cell-like memory subsets were obtained from only 8 patients and roughly 8 healthy donors, while naive and central memory subsets were obtained from all 28 donors. The study compared TCRB repertoires of sorted circulating CD4+ T cell subsets between recently diagnosed type 1 diabetes patients and matched healthy donors.

The entire isolated RNA was reverse transcribed using the High Capacity cDNA Reverse Transcription Kit, and thus expressed TCRB transcripts were sequenced. Deep immunoSEQ sequencing was performed on naive, central memory and regulatory T cell samples, with an average of around 3.5 million total reads per sample. Sorted cells were lysed in RLT buffer and RNA was extracted with DNase-treated RNeasy Micro or Mini kits, depending on cell number. Each cell subset was processed on its own to prevent cross-contamination, while patient and healthy donor samples were processed together. Using the immunoSEQ multiplex PCR, TCRB sequences were amplified from cDNA into 87-bp fragments spanning the CDR3 region. Amplicons were sequenced on the Illumina HiSeq platform. In the original analysis: Synthetic template baselines were used to correct PCR bias computationally, reads within Hamming distance 2 were collapsed together, and singletons that could not be merged were discarded. Reads were aligned against IMGT to assign V, D and J genes, CDR3 length and insertions or deletions at six rearrangement sites. Within each subset, clonotype counts were normalized to sorted cell number, and only after that were true diversity and Gini coefficients computed with the tcR R package. The overlap coefficient, calculated on TCRB nucleotide sequences, was used to measure repertoire sharing. TCRdb took over this immuneACCESS table, retaining in-frame rearrangements with V and J assigned. Such tables are incomplete; in checked studies, under half of the missing clones stem from an unresolved V gene, and the remainder is unexplained. The V and J calls and clone size are taken from that table; D and trimming were inferred from the DNA. The sample contains around 150,000 clones, 10% of them found a single time. 0.45% to 0.6% of the sample belongs to the ten largest clones.

Points the paper makes about the study in general: Naive, central memory and regulatory TCRB repertoires appeared more similar among patients than among healthy donors. PCR may preferentially amplify shorter templates, but because patient and control samples were amplified and corrected together, any resulting skew would affect both groups equally. Fewer insertions and more nucleotide deletions at VDJ recombination sites were observed in patients with type 1 diabetes, implying thymic rearrangement abnormalities. Because cDNA rather than genomic DNA was sequenced, highly expressing activated cells could have been over-represented, although no difference in activation and CD3 levels was found between groups. HLA sub-analyses involved small numbers of individuals, so any influence of HLA type on TCRB rearrangement remained unresolved. Type 1 diabetes patients showed a moderate but significant shortening of TCRB CDR3 length in all four CD4+ subsets.

V sheds 0 bases and J sheds 0 bases, leaving 7 bases between their ends. CDR1 and CDR2 are read off the germline V gene as SGHRS and YFSETQ. Inclusive of the bounding cysteine and phenylalanine, the CDR3 is 16 residues long. Only CDR3 DNA remains: 48 bases, in frame from the first base. A single peripheral blood draw of roughly 0.11 L on average was collected from each donor into heparinised tubes. Naive, central memory, regulatory and stem cell-like memory CD4+ T cells were sorted on a BD FACSAria II using a panel including CD45RO, CCR7, CD25, CD127, CD95 and CD27. A purity above 95% was achieved for all sorted populations. PBMCs were isolated right away by Lymphoprep density gradient centrifugation and were stained directly, without culture. So that batch effects would be minimized, each experiment stained and sorted samples in pairs, pairing one healthy donor with one patient. This clone was seen a handful of times. Its specific antigen is unknown. Within one base of it there is no much larger clone, and no base qualities were kept.

The TCR sequence derives from a man aged 25 to 40 with type 1 diabetes. The sequence is built from TRBV5-1 and TRBJ2-6; no D gene call is confident. The material sequenced was central memory CD4+ T cells from blood. The base sequence is TGCGCCAGCAGCTTGGGACGGAGCTCTGGGGCCAACGTCCTGACTTTC. The resulting protein is CASSLGRSSGANVLTF.